This entry lists 25 T cell receptor beta chains sequenced from one sample in a study of human T cells and chemical hapten exposure (dated by TCRdb to the early 2020s). Total RNA was extracted from unfractionated whole blood collected in Tempus Blood RNA tubes. Library preparation attached unique molecular identifiers to individual cDNA molecules for quantitative, reproducible TCR counting. Clones were called with MiXCR by TCRdb after fastp trimmed the public reads at Q25, and only in-frame beta chains were retained. Each entry is one CDR3 protein sequence, shown with its most common DNA and genes. The sample contains around 120,000 distinct CDR3 sequences, 6.5% to 10% of them found a single time. The ten largest clones capture approximately 1.5% of the sample. Sequencing was carried out using whole blood. These receptors were obtained from a human donor in good health. Some clones in this sample may be carry-over from other donors' samples. Donor details come from another sample of the same person, matched by shared clones.

This clonotype has ten or more counts. The chain employs TRBV4-2 and TRBJ2-1, with D possibly matching TRBD2 (5 bases). The V end lost 1 base, the J end lost 4 bases, and 11 bases lay between the germline ends. The germline CDR1 and CDR2 sequences are LGHNA and YNFKEQ. The length of the CDR3 is 15 residues. CDR3 region: CASSQGASWYNEQFF. CDR3 DNA: TGTGCCAGCAGCCAAGGGGCTAGCTGGTACAATGAGCAGTTCTTC.

This chain uses TRBV29-1 with TRBJ1-1, with 7 positions matching TRBD1. The germline V gene has CDR1 SQVTM and CDR2 ANQGSEA. The CDR3 consists of 15 residues. Trimming at V came to 3 bases and at J to 9 bases, leaving 16 bases not matched to a gene. DNA for the CDR3: TGCAGCGTTGATGACCCTTCGAATCGGAGGGGGCAAGCTTTCTTT. As protein: CSVDDPSNRRGQAFF.

This clonotype showed up just a few times. The chain employs TRBV20-1 and TRBJ2-2; D gene unclear. This CDR3 contains 12 residues. Per the germline V gene, CDR1 is DFQATT and CDR2 is SNEGSKA (reference sequence). In DNA form, the CDR3 reads TGCGGCCTTTGGATAGACGGGGGGGAGCTGTTTTTT. Its protein is CGLWIDGGELFF.

This clonotype was recorded many times. This chain joins TRBV6-1 and TRBJ1-1, with unresolved D. The germline V gene encodes CDR1 MNHNS and CDR2 SASEGT. The CDR3 totals 15 residues. The V end was cut by 4 bases, the J end by 1 base, with 13 bases between. The DNA for the CDR3 is TGTGCCAGCAGTGTAGGTGCGGAGCAGAACACTGAAGCTTTCTTT. This encodes CASSVGAEQNTEAFF.

The sample holds a few counts of this clonotype. The V and J genes are TRBV12-3 or TRBV12-4 and TRBJ2-5, with TRBD1 identical over 7 bases. The CDR3 extends over 15 amino acids. The V and J ends lost 5 bases and 2 bases, in that order; junction bases with no gene match: 8. CDR3 DNA sequence: TGTGCCAGCAGTCAGACAGGGCGACGGCAAGAGACCCAGTACTTC. Residues: CASSQTGRRQETQYF.

V usage is TRBV19 and J usage is TRBJ1-5; D might be TRBD1 (5 bases). The V end lost 6 bases, the J end lost 5 bases, and 11 bases lay between the germline ends. Germline V gene data show CDR1 as LNHDA and CDR2 as SQIVND (reference sequence). This CDR3 region has 13 residues. CDR3 sequence (DNA): TGTGCCAGTAGGAAGAGGGGCGATCAGCCCCAGCATTTT. Translation: CASRKRGDQPQHF.

The genes are TRBV7-2 and TRBJ2-1, with D tentatively TRBD1 or TRBD2 (6 bases each). The CDR3 has 12 residues. Germline CDR1 SGHTA, CDR2 FQGNSA. Trimming took 5 bases from V and 10 from J, leaving 12 bases between them. The CDR3 nucleotides read TGTGCCAGCAGCCGATGGGGGGCAGAGCAGTTCTTC. This gives the protein CASSRWGAEQFF. Combining the CDR3 with reference TRBV7-2 and TRBJ2-1 gives the whole variable domain GAGVSQSPSNKVTEKGKDVELRCDPISGHTALYWYRQSLGQGLEFLIYFQGNSAPDKSGLPSDRFSAERTGGSVSTLTIQRTQQEDSAVYLCASSRWGAEQFFGPGTRLTVL.

This clonotype was observed at least ten times. The chain carries TRBV7-2 and TRBJ1-1; tentative D call: TRBD1 (6 bases). The germline V gene has CDR1 SGHTA and CDR2 FQGNSA. The CDR3 runs to 14 residues. V lost 4 bases and J lost 8, with 17 bases in between. CDR3 amino acids: CASSSRGLSAEAFF. DNA of the CDR3: TGTGCCAGCAGCTCTCGGGGGCTATCGGCCGAAGCTTTCTTT.

The chain employs TRBV4-3 and TRBJ1-6, with D possibly matching TRBD1 (5 bases). Per the germline V gene, CDR1 is LGHNA and CDR2 is YSLEER. The V end lost 4 bases, the J end lost 9 bases, and 16 bases lay between the germline ends. This CDR3 comprises 15 residues. CDR3: CASSLRRDGLSPLHF. In DNA, the CDR3 is TGCGCCAGCAGCCTTAGACGGGACGGCCTTTCACCCCTCCACTTT.

This clonotype was counted many times. The chain carries TRBV2 and TRBJ1-6, with 10 bases identical to TRBD1. The CDR3 totals 13 residues. Germline V gene sequence: CDR1 SNHLY, CDR2 FYNNEI. The V gene end was trimmed by 8 bases and the J gene end by 10 bases; junction bases not matched to a gene: 5. This chain's CDR3 is CASPGTGDSPLHF. In nucleotides, the CDR3 is TGTGCCAGCCCCGGGACAGGGGACTCACCCCTCCACTTT.

This chain uses TRBV7-2 with TRBJ2-3; 10 bases line up with TRBD2. The CDR3 is 16 amino acids. The V gene's germline CDR1 is SGHTA and CDR2 FQGNSA. V was pared by 4 bases and J by 3 bases, with 7 bases of the junction left unmatched. The CDR3 DNA reads TGTGCCAGCAGCTCTCATCTAGCGGGGGAAACAGATACGCAGTATTTT. Encoded protein: CASSSHLAGETDTQYF.

The chain combines TRBV7-9 with TRBJ2-1, with 10 bases lining up with TRBD1. Germline V lookup: CDR1 SEHNR, CDR2 FQNEAQ (reference sequence). The CDR3 contains 15 residues. V lost 1 base and J lost 5; bases outside the gene matches: 2. DNA of the CDR3: TGTGCCAGCAGCTTAGGACAGGGGGCCCACAATGAGCAGTTCTTC. Translation gives CASSLGQGAHNEQFF.

V and J are TRBV20-1 and TRBJ2-5, with a weak D call TRBD1 (6 bases). Trimming removed 0 bases from V and 5 bases from J, with 16 bases in between. This CDR3 is 15 amino acids long. Germline loops: CDR1 DFQATT, CDR2 SNEGSKA (reference sequence). CDR3: CSARDRDNPWETQYF. The DNA for the CDR3 is TGCAGTGCTAGAGACCGGGACAACCCTTGGGAGACCCAGTACTTC.

Ten or more counts support this clonotype. The CDR3 nucleotides are TGTGCCAGCTCACCGGGGGGGCGCCGTAATGAAAAACTGTTTTTT. Translation: CASSPGGRRNEKLFF. This sequence joins TRBV18 and TRBJ1-4; tentatively, D is TRBD1 (6 bases). Germline values: CDR1 KGHSH, CDR2 LQKENI. This CDR3 contains 15 residues. The germline V and J ends were trimmed by 3 bases and 4 bases, with 12 bases remaining between them.

This clonotype was recorded a few times. The chain employs TRBV4-1 and TRBJ2-2; possible D gene TRBD1, 6 bases. Germline V gene data show CDR1 as MGHRA and CDR2 as YSYEKL. V dropped 0 bases and J dropped 5 bases, with 16 bases sitting between them. The CDR3 loop spans 17 amino acids. The CDR3 DNA is TGCGCCAGCAGCCAAGATGGGGGCGGACTTGGTACCGGGGAGCTGTTTTTT. This codes for CASSQDGGGLGTGELFF.

This chain joins TRBV7-9 and TRBJ2-5; possible D gene TRBD1, 7 bases. Germline V gene data show CDR1 as SEHNR and CDR2 as FQNEAQ (reference sequence). This CDR3 is built from 18 residues. Trimming took off 0 bases at V and 4 bases at J, with 21 bases between the two ends. The CDR3 loop reads CASSLAHVMEGAGETQYF. CDR3 DNA: TGTGCCAGCAGCTTAGCGCATGTTATGGAGGGGGCTGGAGAGACCCAGTACTTC.

In regard to this clonotype: With a much larger clone just one base away, this may be a read error. The conserved phenylalanine or tryptophan normally closing the CDR3 is absent here, so this likely arose from a read error. This chain uses TRBV12-3 or TRBV12-4 with TRBJ2-7; D not certain. This CDR3 is built from 14 residues. Trimming stripped 2 bases from V and 3 bases from J, with 11 bases between. In DNA, the CDR3 is TGTGCCAGCAGTTTAATAGGCCAGCTCTACGAGCAGTACTTA. Translation: CASSLIGQLYEQYL.

This clonotype was recorded a few times. The chain has TRBV5-4 and TRBJ2-3; D unclear. CDR1 and CDR2 from the germline V gene are SGHNT and YYREEE (reference sequence). The length of the CDR3 is 14 residues. Trimming stripped 3 bases from V and 2 bases from J, with 10 bases between. CDR3 amino acids: CASSSSRSTDTQYF. CDR3 sequence (DNA): TGTGCCAGCAGCTCGTCCCGGTCCACAGATACGCAGTATTTT.

The chain couples TRBV20-1 to TRBJ2-7; D is perhaps TRBD1 (6 bases). V was clipped by 0 bases and J by 7 bases, with 22 bases between them. This CDR3 has 16 amino acids. CDR1 is DFQATT and CDR2 is SNEGSKA in the germline V gene (reference sequence). The CDR3 here is CSARDLKGQRLGEQYF. The DNA of the CDR3 is TGCAGTGCTAGAGATTTAAAAGGACAGAGGCTAGGAGAGCAGTACTTC.

The rearrangement uses TRBV19 and TRBJ2-4, with D perhaps matching TRBD1 or TRBD2 (5 bases each). The CDR3 spans 14 residues. The germline V and J ends were trimmed by 2 bases and 5 bases, with 10 bases remaining between them. CDR1 LNHDA and CDR2 SQIVND come from the germline V gene (reference sequence). CDR3 loop: CASSIQRDQNIQYF. The CDR3 nucleotides read TGTGCCAGTAGTATACAGAGGGACCAAAACATTCAGTACTTC.

This clonotype was picked up a small number of times. The chain is built from TRBV5-5 and TRBJ2-2, with D uncertain. The CDR3 is 16 residues long. Between the trimmed V and J ends, which lost 1 base and 0 bases, there was a span of 10 bases. CDR1 is SGHKS, CDR2 YYEKEE, per germline (reference sequence). CDR3 in amino acids: CASSLWAESNTGELFF. The CDR3 DNA reads as TGTGCCAGCAGCTTGTGGGCGGAATCGAACACCGGGGAGCTGTTTTTT.

The genes are TRBV6-2 or TRBV6-3 and TRBJ1-2; tentatively, D is TRBD1 (5 bases). CDR1 is MNHEY, CDR2 SVGEGT, per germline. The CDR3 consists of 13 residues. V was cut by 2 bases and J by 7 bases, with 11 bases left in between. The CDR3 protein is CASSYGAFGGYTF. The CDR3 nucleotides are TGTGCCAGCAGTTACGGGGCCTTCGGTGGCTACACCTTC.

The V gene is TRBV11-2, the J gene TRBJ1-5; 8 bases are shared with TRBD1. V was pared by 5 bases and J by 6 bases, with 9 bases of the junction left unmatched. The CDR3 has 15 amino acids. CDR1 is SGHAT, CDR2 FQNNGV, per germline. CDR3 sequence reads: CASSPGQGATQPQHF. Here the CDR3 DNA reads TGTGCCAGCAGCCCTGGTCAGGGGGCTACTCAGCCCCAGCATTTT.

This clonotype has ten or more counts. The chain has TRBV27 and TRBJ1-2, with a tentative D call TRBD1 (6 bases). The germline V gene has CDR1 MNHEY and CDR2 SMNVEV (reference sequence). V was pared by 0 bases and J by 4 bases, with 18 bases between. The CDR3 covers 17 residues. The CDR3 DNA sequence: TGTGCCAGCAGTTTATCAGGGGGAGACCCGTTTGGCTATGGCTACACCTTC. It translates to CASSLSGGDPFGYGYTF.

This rearrangement joins TRBV29-1 to TRBJ2-7; D might be TRBD2 (5 bases). Germline V lookup: CDR1 SQVTM, CDR2 ANQGSEA. V lost 4 bases and J lost 3, with 13 bases in between. The CDR3 is made up of 13 amino acids. The CDR3 nucleotides read TGCAGCGTTGCTCTGCCTAGCCTCTACGAGCAGTACTTC. It specifies CSVALPSLYEQYF.